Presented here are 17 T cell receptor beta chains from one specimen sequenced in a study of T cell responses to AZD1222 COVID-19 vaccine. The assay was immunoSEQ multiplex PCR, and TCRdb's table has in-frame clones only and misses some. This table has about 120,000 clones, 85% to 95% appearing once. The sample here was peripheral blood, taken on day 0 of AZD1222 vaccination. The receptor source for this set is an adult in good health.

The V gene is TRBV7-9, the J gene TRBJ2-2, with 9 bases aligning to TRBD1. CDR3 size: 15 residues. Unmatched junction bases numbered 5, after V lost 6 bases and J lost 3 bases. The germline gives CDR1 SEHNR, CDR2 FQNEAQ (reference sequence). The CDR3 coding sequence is TGTGCCAGCAGAAACCGGGACAGGGACACCGGGGAGCTGTTTTTT. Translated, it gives CASRNRDRDTGELFF.

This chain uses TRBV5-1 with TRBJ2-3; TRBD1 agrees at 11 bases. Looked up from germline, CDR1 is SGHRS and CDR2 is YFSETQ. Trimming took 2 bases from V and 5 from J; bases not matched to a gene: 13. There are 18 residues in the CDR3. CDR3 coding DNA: TGCGCCAGCAGCTTCCCCCCCGGACAGGGGGCTTCCTTAGATACGCAGTATTTT. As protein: CASSFPPGQGASLDTQYF.

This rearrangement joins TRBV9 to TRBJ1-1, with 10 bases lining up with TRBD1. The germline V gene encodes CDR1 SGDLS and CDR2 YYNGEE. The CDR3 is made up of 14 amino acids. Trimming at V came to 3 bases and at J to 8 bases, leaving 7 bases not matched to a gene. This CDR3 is CASSAGTGDAEAFF. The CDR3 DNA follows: TGTGCCAGCAGCGCCGGGACAGGGGATGCAGAAGCTTTCTTT. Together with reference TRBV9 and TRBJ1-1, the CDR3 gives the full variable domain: DSGVTQTPKHLITATGQRVTLRCSPRSGDLSVYWYQQSLDQGLQFLIQYYNGEERAKGNILERFSAQQFPDLHSELNLSSLELGDSALYFCASSAGTGDAEAFFGQGTRLTVV.

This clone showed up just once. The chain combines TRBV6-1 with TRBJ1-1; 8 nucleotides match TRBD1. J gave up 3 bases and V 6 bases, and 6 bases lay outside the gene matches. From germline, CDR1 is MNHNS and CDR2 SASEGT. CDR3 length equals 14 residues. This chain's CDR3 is CASRNPTGDTEAFF. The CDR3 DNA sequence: TGTGCCAGCAGAAATCCGACAGGGGACACTGAAGCTTTCTTT.

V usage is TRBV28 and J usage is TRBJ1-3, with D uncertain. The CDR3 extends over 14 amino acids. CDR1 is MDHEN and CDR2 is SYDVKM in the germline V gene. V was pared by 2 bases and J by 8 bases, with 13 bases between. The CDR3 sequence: CASSLVRGRDTIYF. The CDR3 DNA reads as TGTGCCAGCAGTTTAGTCCGAGGACGGGACACCATATATTTT.

The CDR3 DNA sequence: TGTGCCAGCAGTGAGCCGGATCACTATGGCTACACCTTC. Protein: CASSEPDHYGYTF. The chain is built from TRBV6-1 and TRBJ1-2, with D hard to call. Germline CDR1 and CDR2: MNHNS and SASEGT. CDR3 length equals 13 residues. Trimming pared 3 bases from V and 3 bases from J, leaving 8 bases between.

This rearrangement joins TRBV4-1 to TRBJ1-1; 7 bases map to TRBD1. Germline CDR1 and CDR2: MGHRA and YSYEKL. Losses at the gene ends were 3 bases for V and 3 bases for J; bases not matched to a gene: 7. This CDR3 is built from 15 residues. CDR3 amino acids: CASSHRQGFDTEAFF. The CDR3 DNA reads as TGCGCCAGCAGCCACAGACAGGGTTTTGACACTGAAGCTTTCTTT.

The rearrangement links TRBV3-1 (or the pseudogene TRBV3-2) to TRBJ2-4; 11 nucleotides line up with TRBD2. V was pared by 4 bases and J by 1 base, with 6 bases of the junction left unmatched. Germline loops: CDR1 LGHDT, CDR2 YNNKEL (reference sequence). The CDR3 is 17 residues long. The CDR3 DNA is TGTGCCAGCAGCCTTCGTAGCGGGAGGGTGGCCAAAAACATTCAGTACTTC. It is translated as CASSLRSGRVAKNIQYF.

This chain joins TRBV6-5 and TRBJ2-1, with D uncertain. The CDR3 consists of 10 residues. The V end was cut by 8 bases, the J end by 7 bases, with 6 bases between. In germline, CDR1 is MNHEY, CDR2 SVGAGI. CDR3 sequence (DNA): TGTGCCAGCTACGGGAATGAGCAGTTCTTC. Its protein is CASYGNEQFF.

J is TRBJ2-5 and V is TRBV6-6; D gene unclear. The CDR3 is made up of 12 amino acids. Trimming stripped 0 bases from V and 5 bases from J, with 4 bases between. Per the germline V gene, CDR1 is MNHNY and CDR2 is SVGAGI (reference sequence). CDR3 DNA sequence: TGTGCCAGCAGTTACTCAAGGGAGACCCAGTACTTC. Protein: CASSYSRETQYF.

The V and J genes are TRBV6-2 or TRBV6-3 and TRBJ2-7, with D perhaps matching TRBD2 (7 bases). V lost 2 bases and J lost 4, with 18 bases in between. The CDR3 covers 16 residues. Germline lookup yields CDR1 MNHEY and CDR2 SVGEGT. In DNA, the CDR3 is TGTGCCAGCAGTTACACAGGGATCGGGGGGACATACGAGCAGTACTTC. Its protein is CASSYTGIGGTYEQYF.

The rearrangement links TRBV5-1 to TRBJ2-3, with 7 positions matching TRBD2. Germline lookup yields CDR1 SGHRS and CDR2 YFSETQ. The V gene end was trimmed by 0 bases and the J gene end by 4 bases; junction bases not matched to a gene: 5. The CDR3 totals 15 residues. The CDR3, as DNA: TGCGCCAGCAGCTTGGGGACTAGAACGGCAGATACGCAGTATTTT. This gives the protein CASSLGTRTADTQYF. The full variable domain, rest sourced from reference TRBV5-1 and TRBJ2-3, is KAGVTQTPRYLIKTRGQQVTLSCSPISGHRSVSWYQQTPGQGLQFLFEYFSETQRNKGNFPGRFSGRQFSNSRSEMNVSTLELGDSALYLCASSLGTRTADTQYFGPGTRLTVL.

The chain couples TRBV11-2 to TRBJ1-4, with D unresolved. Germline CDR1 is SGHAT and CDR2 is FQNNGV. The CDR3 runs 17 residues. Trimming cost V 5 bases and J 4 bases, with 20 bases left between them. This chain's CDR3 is CASSPSWPEGNNEKLFF. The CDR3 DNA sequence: TGTGCCAGCAGCCCTAGCTGGCCCGAGGGAAATAATGAAAAACTGTTTTTT. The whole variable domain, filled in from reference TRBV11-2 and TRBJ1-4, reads EAGVAQSPRYKIIEKRQSVAFWCNPISGHATLYWYQQILGQGPKLLIQFQNNGVVDDSQLPKDRFSAERLKGVDSTLKIQPAKLEDSAVYLCASSPSWPEGNNEKLFFGSGTQLSVL.

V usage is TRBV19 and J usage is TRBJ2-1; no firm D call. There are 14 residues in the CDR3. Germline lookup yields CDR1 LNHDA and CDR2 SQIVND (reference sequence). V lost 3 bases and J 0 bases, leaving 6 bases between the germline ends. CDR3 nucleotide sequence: TGTGCCAGTAGTATGTTCGTCTCCTACAATGAGCAGTTCTTC. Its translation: CASSMFVSYNEQFF.

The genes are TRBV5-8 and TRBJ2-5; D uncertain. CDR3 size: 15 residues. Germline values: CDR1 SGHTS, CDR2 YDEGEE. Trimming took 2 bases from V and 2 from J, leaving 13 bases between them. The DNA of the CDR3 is TGTGCCAGCAGCTTTTTGCAGGCCAAACAAGAGACCCAGTACTTC. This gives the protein CASSFLQAKQETQYF.

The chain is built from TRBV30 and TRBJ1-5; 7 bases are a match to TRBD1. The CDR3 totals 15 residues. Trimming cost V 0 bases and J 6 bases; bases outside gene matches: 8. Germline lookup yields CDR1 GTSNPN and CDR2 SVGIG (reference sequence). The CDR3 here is CAWSVIGGAGQPQHF. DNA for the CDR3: TGTGCCTGGAGTGTAATAGGGGGCGCGGGTCAGCCCCAGCATTTT.

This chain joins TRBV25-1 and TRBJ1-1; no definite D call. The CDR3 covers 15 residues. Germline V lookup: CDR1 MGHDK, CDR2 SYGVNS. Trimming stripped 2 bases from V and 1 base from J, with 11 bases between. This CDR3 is CASSERLDSNTEAFF. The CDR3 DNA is TGTGCCAGCAGTGAACGACTGGACTCGAACACTGAAGCTTTCTTT.